This TCR beta chain was recovered during a study of blood T cell repertoires in COVID-19. Clones were sequenced by immunoSEQ multiplex PCR, and TCRdb holds only the in-frame ones, with some missing. The profile shows 150,000 to 250,000 clones, about 76% of them singletons. The V and J ends lost 4 bases and 7 bases respectively, with 20 bases between them. This CDR3 contains 16 residues. CDR1 and CDR2 from the germline V gene are MNHEY and SVGAGI. The sequence derives from a woman between 35 and 50 years old with COVID-19, enrolled during active disease. The sample taken for sequencing was peripheral blood. The rearrangement joins TRBV6-5 to TRBJ2-4; TRBD1 is a possible D gene (8 bases). CDR3 protein: CASSSPGGQDGNIQYF. CDR3 nucleotides: TGTGCCAGCAGTTCCCCGGGGGGACAGGATGGGAACATTCAGTACTTC.